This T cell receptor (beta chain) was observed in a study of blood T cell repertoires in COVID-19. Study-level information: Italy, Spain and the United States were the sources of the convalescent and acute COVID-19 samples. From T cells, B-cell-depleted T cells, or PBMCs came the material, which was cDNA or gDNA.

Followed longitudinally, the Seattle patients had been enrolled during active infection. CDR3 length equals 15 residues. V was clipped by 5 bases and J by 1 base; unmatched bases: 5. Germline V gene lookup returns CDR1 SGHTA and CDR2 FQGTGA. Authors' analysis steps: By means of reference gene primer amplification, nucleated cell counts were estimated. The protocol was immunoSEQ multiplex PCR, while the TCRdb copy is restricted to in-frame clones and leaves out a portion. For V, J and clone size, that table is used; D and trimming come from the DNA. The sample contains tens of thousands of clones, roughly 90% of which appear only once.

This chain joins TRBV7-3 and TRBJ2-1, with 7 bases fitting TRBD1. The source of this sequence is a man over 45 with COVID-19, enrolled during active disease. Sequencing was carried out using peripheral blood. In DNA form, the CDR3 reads TGTGCCAGCAGCCCTCCAGGGGGTTCCTACAATGAGCAGTTCTTC. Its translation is CASSPPGGSYNEQFF.